Listed below are T cell receptor beta chains from one sample, sequenced in a study of blood T cell repertoires in COVID-19. Some clones are missing from TCRdb's copy, which holds only in-frame ones; the method was immunoSEQ multiplex PCR. Here the sample spans 210,000 or so clones, about nine tenths being singletons. Sequences were obtained from peripheral blood. The source is a man aged 40-49 years with acute or convalescent COVID-19. Each CDR3 is given with its conserved first and last residue. A D gene is named only where the DNA matches it firmly. Not every row has a clone size; where given, it reads once, few, many or a size class.

>once|TRBD2|TRBV28|TRBJ2-1
CASSLSLQGLADEQFF
TGTGCCAGCAGTTTATCCCTTCAAGGACTAGCCGATGAGCAGTTCTTC
>few|-|TRBV5-1|TRBJ1-6
CASSLSFGGNSPLHF
TGCGCCAGCAGCTTGAGCTTCGGGGGAAATTCACCCCTCCACTTT
>few|TRBD1|TRBV28|TRBJ1-5
CASSSPGDRVEYQPQHF
TGTGCCAGCAGTTCCCCTGGCGACAGGGTCGAATATCAGCCCCAGCATTTT
>-|-|TRBV7-6|TRBJ1-6
CASSLTGRGDTSPLHF
TGTGCCAGCAGCCTAACAGGGAGGGGGGACACTTCACCCCTCCACTTT
>-|TRBD2|TRBV3-1/TRBV3-2|TRBJ2-2
CASSSRGGLGTGELFF
TGTGCCAGCAGCTCGCGGGGGGGGCTGGGCACCGGGGAGCTGTTTTTT
>-|-|TRBV5-1|TRBJ2-5
CASCPNSQETQYF
TGCGCCAGCTGCCCGAACAGTCAAGAGACCCAGTACTTC
>-|TRBD2|TRBV6-1|TRBJ2-1
CASSYRLAVNEQFF
TGTGCCAGCAGTTATCGACTAGCGGTTAATGAGCAGTTCTTC
>once|-|TRBV5-1|TRBJ1-5
CASSLRGNQPQHF
TGCGCCAGCAGCCTCAGGGGCAATCAGCCCCAGCATTTT
>-|-|TRBV27|TRBJ2-1
CASSSPLNSYNEQFF
TGTGCCAGCAGTTCGCCTCTAAACTCCTACAATGAGCAGTTCTTC
>few|TRBD2|TRBV10-3|TRBJ2-7
CAITPGVGGVWYEQYF
TGTGCCATCACCCCGGGCGTGGGAGGGGTGTGGTACGAGCAGTACTTC
>once|-|TRBV24-1|TRBJ2-5
CATSEEGTETQYF
TGTGCCACCAGTGAAGAGGGAACGGAGACCCAGTACTTC
>-|TRBD2|TRBV27|TRBJ2-1
CASTQGSGGGPLEQFF
TGTGCCAGCACCCAGGGGTCGGGGGGGGGCCCATTAGAGCAGTTCTTC
>-|-|TRBV19|TRBJ1-1
CASSRSLRRDIIQMEAFF
TGTGCCAGTAGCCGTTCTTTGCGCCGGGACATCATCCAAATGGAAGCTTTCTTT
>-|TRBD2|TRBV5-1|TRBJ2-1
CASSLTGGGANEQFF
TGCGCCAGCAGCTTGACCGGCGGGGGGGCCAATGAGCAGTTCTTC
>-|-|TRBV5-1|TRBJ1-1
CASSLTSKNTEAFF
TGCGCCAGCAGCTTGACATCAAAGAACACTGAAGCTTTCTTT
>-|TRBD1|TRBV11-2|TRBJ2-3
CASSLLRTGLNTQYF
TGTGCCAGCAGCTTATTAAGGACAGGGTTGAACACGCAGTATTTT
>-|TRBD1|TRBV29-1|TRBJ2-1
CSGRTGFNEQFF
TGCAGCGGACGGACAGGGTTCAATGAGCAGTTCTTC
>-|TRBD2|TRBV11-3|TRBJ2-1
CASSLVSTSGVEQFF
TGTGCCAGCAGCTTAGTCTCAACTAGCGGGGTTGAGCAGTTCTTC
>-|-|TRBV30|TRBJ1-2
CAHGGGGYTF
TGTGCTCATGGGGGGGGAGGCTACACCTTC
>few|-|TRBV14|TRBJ2-7
CASSRGGSSYEQYF
TGTGCCAGCAGCAGGGGGGGAAGCTCCTACGAGCAGTACTTC
>-|TRBD2|TRBV6-1|TRBJ2-5
CASSERLAGSPYQETQYF
TGTGCCAGCAGTGAACGACTAGCGGGGAGCCCATACCAAGAGACCCAGTACTTC
>-|TRBD1|TRBV19|TRBJ1-6
CASSTPTGTGNSPLHF
TGTGCCAGTAGTACCCCCACCGGGACAGGGAATTCACCCCTCCACTTT
>-|-|TRBV27|TRBJ1-1
CASSLSLGMNTEAFF
TGTGCCAGCAGTTTATCGCTCGGGATGAACACTGAAGCTTTCTTT
>-|TRBD1|TRBV9|TRBJ2-5
CASSPAPGQGETQYF
TGTGCCAGCAGCCCCGCCCCGGGACAGGGAGAGACCCAGTACTTC
>-|-|TRBV28|TRBJ1-3
CASRPWGGADSGNTIYF
TGTGCCAGCAGACCCTGGGGTGGGGCGGACTCTGGAAACACCATATATTTT
>-|-|TRBV7-9|TRBJ2-2
CASSSTDSLNAGELFF
TGTGCCAGCAGCTCGACGGACAGCCTGAACGCCGGGGAGCTGTTTTTT
>-|-|TRBV5-6|TRBJ1-4
CASSMAWGGSEKLFF
TGTGCCAGCAGCATGGCCTGGGGCGGGAGTGAAAAACTGTTTTTT
>-|-|TRBV3-1/TRBV3-2|TRBJ2-3
CASSQYTDTQYF
TGTGCCAGCAGCCAATACACAGATACGCAGTATTTT
>-|-|TRBV2|TRBJ2-6
CASRELSGANVLTF
TGTGCCAGCAGAGAACTCTCTGGGGCCAACGTCCTGACTTTC
>-|TRBD1|TRBV24-1|TRBJ1-2
CATNNSGTAYGYTF
TGTGCCACCAATAACTCCGGGACAGCTTATGGCTACACCTTC
>-|TRBD1|TRBV11-2|TRBJ1-1
CASSLGTGVLVTEAFF
TGTGCCAGCAGCTTGGGGACAGGGGTTTTGGTCACTGAAGCTTTCTTT
>-|TRBD1|TRBV24-1|TRBJ1-1
CATSDTRGAFF
TGTGCCACCAGTGATACCAGGGGGGCTTTCTTT
>-|-|TRBV7-9|TRBJ1-2
CASSLVGRGSGYGYTF
TGTGCCAGCAGCTTGGTTGGCCGCGGCTCGGGCTATGGCTACACCTTC
>-|TRBD1|TRBV6-5|TRBJ2-1
CASSPTGTGDNEQFF
TGTGCCAGCAGCCCGACCGGGACAGGGGACAATGAGCAGTTCTTC
>-|TRBD2|TRBV7-2|TRBJ2-5
CASRLRLAGGQETQYF
TGTGCCAGCAGGTTGCGACTAGCGGGGGGCCAAGAGACCCAGTACTTC
>once|-|TRBV5-1|TRBJ2-7
CASSLSGKSTYEQYF
TGCGCCAGCAGCTTATCGGGGAAGTCGACCTACGAGCAGTACTTC
>-|-|TRBV6-5|TRBJ2-7
CASRRQAPYEQYF
TGTGCCAGCAGGCGACAGGCCCCCTACGAGCAGTACTTC
>-|-|TRBV5-4|TRBJ2-7
CASSLVGQGPYEQYF
TGTGCCAGCAGCTTGGTGGGCCAGGGTCCCTACGAGCAGTACTTC
>-|TRBD2|TRBV19|TRBJ2-1
CASSIKRGVLYNEQFF
TGTGCCAGTAGTATCAAGCGGGGGGTTCTCTACAATGAGCAGTTCTTC
>once|-|TRBV5-6|TRBJ2-7
CASSLGAIYEQYF
TGTGCCAGCAGCTTGGGGGCAATCTACGAGCAGTACTTC
>few|TRBD2|TRBV5-6|TRBJ2-7
CASSFSGGGAYEQYF
TGTGCCAGCAGCTTTAGTGGCGGGGGGGCCTACGAGCAGTACTTC
>once|-|TRBV9|TRBJ2-2
CASSVDLGVPDTGELFF
TGTGCCAGCAGCGTAGATCTGGGAGTTCCGGACACCGGGGAGCTGTTTTTT
>-|-|TRBV30|TRBJ2-3
CACTTGKSTDTQYF
TGTGCCTGCACCACAGGGAAGAGCACAGATACGCAGTATTTT
>-|-|TRBV10-2|TRBJ1-4
CASSESRAQGLFF
TGCGCCAGCAGTGAGTCTCGGGCGCAGGGACTGTTTTTT
>-|TRBD2|TRBV18|TRBJ2-5
CASSPFESGGSETQYF
TGTGCCAGCTCACCTTTTGAAAGCGGGGGGTCAGAGACCCAGTACTTC
>-|TRBD1|TRBV5-4|TRBJ2-7
CASSLRQGYEQYF
TGTGCCAGCAGCCTGCGACAGGGCTACGAGCAGTACTTC
>-|-|TRBV14|TRBJ1-2
CASSQDLVPGSYDGYTF
TGTGCCAGCAGCCAAGATCTGGTCCCAGGGTCTTACGATGGCTACACCTTC
>-|TRBD1|TRBV7-9|TRBJ2-4
CASSWGKTGDIQYF
TGTGCCAGCAGCTGGGGGAAGACAGGGGACATTCAGTACTTC
>-|-|TRBV10-3|TRBJ2-2
CAIYTNTGELFF
TGTGCCATCTATACGAACACCGGGGAGCTGTTTTTT
>-|TRBD1|TRBV27|TRBJ2-7
CASGFRGRIRRSYEQYF
TGTGCCAGCGGGTTCAGGGGGCGGATTCGTCGGTCCTACGAGCAGTACTTC
>-|-|TRBV12-5|TRBJ2-5
CASGPGQGGLETQYF
TGTGCTAGTGGCCCGGGGCAGGGGGGATTAGAGACCCAGTACTTC
>-|-|TRBV5-1|TRBJ1-1
CASSLEALNTEAFF
TGCGCCAGCAGCTTGGAAGCGCTGAACACTGAAGCTTTCTTT
>-|TRBD1|TRBV18|TRBJ2-7
CASSPQGAPGEQYF
TGTGCCAGCTCACCACAGGGGGCGCCGGGAGAGCAGTACTTC
>-|TRBD1|TRBV7-9|TRBJ2-7
CASSQTGYEQYF
TGTGCCAGCAGTCAGACAGGGTACGAGCAGTACTTC
>few|-|TRBV28|TRBJ1-2
CASSLTRQDGYTF
TGTGCCAGCAGTTTAACTCGACAGGATGGCTACACCTTC
>-|-|TRBV2|TRBJ2-3
CASSRGGTDTQYF
TGTGCCAGCAGTAGGGGGGGAACAGATACGCAGTATTTT
>-|TRBD2|TRBV7-3|TRBJ2-3
CASSLNLAGSRTDTQYF
TGTGCCAGCAGCTTAAACCTAGCGGGGAGTCGCACAGATACGCAGTATTTT
>-|-|TRBV10-3|TRBJ1-1
CEPRDTEAFF
TGTGAACCGAGGGACACTGAAGCTTTCTTT
>-|-|TRBV7-8|TRBJ2-2
CASSLGRARTGELFF
TGTGCCAGCAGCTTAGGGAGGGCAAGGACCGGGGAGCTGTTTTTT
>-|-|TRBV30|TRBJ1-1
CAWKGGNTEAFF
TGTGCCTGGAAGGGAGGGAACACTGAAGCTTTCTTT